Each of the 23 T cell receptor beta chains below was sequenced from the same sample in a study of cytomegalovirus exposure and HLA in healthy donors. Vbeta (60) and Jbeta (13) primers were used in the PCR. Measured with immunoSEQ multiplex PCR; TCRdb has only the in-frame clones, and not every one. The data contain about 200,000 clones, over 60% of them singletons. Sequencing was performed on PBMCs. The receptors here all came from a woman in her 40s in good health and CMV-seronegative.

For the CDR3, the DNA is TGTGCCAGCAGTTACCGGACAGGCAGGACTGAAGCTTTCTTT. This sequence encodes CASSYRTGRTEAFF. This rearrangement joins TRBV6-5 to TRBJ1-1; 7 bases line up with TRBD1. The CDR3 sequence is 14 residues long. V lost 2 bases, J lost 5 bases, and 5 bases stayed unmatched. Germline loops: CDR1 MNHEY, CDR2 SVGAGI.

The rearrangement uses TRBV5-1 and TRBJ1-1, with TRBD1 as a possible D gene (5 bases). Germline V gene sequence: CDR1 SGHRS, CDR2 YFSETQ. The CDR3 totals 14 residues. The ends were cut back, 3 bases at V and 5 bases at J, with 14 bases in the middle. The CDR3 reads CASSYDSTSTEAFF. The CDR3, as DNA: TGCGCCAGCAGCTACGACAGTACATCAACTGAAGCTTTCTTT.

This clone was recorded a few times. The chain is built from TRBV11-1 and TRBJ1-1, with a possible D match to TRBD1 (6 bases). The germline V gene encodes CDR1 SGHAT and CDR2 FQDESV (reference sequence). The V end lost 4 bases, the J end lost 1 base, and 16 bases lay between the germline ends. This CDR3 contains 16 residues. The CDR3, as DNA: TGTGCCAGCAGCTCAATCCCACAGGGAACGAACACTGAAGCTTTCTTT. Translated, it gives CASSSIPQGTNTEAFF.

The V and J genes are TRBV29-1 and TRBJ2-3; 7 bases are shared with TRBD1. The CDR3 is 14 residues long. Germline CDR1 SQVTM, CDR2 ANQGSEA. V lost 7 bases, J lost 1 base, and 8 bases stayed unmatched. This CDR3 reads CSAAKGAGTDTQYF. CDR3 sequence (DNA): TGCAGCGCAGCCAAGGGGGCCGGCACAGATACGCAGTATTTT.

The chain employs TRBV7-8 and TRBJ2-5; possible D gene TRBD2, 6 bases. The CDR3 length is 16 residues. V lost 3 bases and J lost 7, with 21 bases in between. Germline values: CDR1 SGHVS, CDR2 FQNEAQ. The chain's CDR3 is CASSFRRGTPFGTQYF. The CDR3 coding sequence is TGTGCCAGCAGCTTCCGTCGCGGGACGCCTTTTGGGACCCAGTACTTC.

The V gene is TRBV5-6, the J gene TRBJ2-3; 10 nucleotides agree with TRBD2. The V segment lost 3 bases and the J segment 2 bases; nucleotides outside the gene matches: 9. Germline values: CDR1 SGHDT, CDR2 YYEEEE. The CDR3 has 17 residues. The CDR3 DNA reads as TGTGCCAGCAGCTCCACTTGGACTAGCGGAATCACAGATACGCAGTATTTT. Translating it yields CASSSTWTSGITDTQYF.

The CDR3 reads CASRFDTNNYGYTF. CDR3 DNA sequence: TGTGCCAGTAGATTTGACACGAATAACTATGGCTACACCTTC. J is TRBJ1-2 and V is TRBV19; D unclear. V lost 6 bases to trimming and J lost 1 base, with 12 bases between them. Germline V gene data show CDR1 as LNHDA and CDR2 as SQIVND (reference sequence). CDR3 length: 14 residues.

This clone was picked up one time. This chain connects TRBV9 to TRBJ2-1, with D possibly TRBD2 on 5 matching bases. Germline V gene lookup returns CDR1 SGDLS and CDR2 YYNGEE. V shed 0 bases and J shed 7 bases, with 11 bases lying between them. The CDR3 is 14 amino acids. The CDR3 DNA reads TGTGCCAGCAGCGTAGCTACTAGTAAAAATGAGCAGTTCTTC. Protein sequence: CASSVATSKNEQFF.

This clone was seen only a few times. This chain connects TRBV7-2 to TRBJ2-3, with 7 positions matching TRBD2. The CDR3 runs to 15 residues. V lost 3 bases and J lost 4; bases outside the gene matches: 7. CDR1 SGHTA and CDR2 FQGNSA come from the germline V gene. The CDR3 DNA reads TGTGCCAGCAGCTTGGGGGGAGGGCCGCCAGATACGCAGTATTTT. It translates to CASSLGGGPPDTQYF. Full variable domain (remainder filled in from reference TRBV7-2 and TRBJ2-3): GAGVSQSPSNKVTEKGKDVELRCDPISGHTALYWYRQSLGQGLEFLIYFQGNSAPDKSGLPSDRFSAERTGGSVSTLTIQRTQQEDSAVYLCASSLGGGPPDTQYFGPGTRLTVL.

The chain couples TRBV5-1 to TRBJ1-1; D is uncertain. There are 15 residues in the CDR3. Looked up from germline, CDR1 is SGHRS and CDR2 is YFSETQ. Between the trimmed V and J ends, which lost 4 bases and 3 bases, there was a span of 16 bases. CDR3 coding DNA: TGCGCCAGCAGCACCTCGACACCTGACGACACTGAAGCTTTCTTT. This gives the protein CASSTSTPDDTEAFF.

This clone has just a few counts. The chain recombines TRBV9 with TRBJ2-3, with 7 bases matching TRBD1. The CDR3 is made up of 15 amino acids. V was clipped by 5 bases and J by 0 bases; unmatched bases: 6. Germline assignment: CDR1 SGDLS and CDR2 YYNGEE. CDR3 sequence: CASRPGQPSTDTQYF. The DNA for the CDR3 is TGTGCCAGCAGGCCGGGACAGCCTAGCACAGATACGCAGTATTTT.

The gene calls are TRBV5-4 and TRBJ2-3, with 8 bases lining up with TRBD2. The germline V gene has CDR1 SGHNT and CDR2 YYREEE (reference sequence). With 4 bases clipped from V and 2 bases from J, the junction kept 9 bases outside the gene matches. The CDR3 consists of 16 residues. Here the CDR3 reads CASSPELAVITDTQYF. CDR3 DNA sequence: TGTGCCAGCAGCCCGGAACTAGCGGTAATCACAGATACGCAGTATTTT.

The DNA of the CDR3 is TGTGCCAGCAGCTTAAACGCGGGCTCCTACAATGAGCAGTTCTTC. Translation gives CASSLNAGSYNEQFF. This chain connects TRBV7-2 to TRBJ2-1; a weak D match, TRBD2 (5 bases). Germline-derived CDR1 and CDR2 are SGHTA and FQGNSA. The CDR3 covers 15 residues. V lost 2 bases and J 0 bases, leaving 8 bases between the germline ends.

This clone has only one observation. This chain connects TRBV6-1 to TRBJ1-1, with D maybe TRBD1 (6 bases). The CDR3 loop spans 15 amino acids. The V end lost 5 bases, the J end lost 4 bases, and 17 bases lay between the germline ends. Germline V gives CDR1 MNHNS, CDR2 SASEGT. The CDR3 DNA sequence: TGTGCCAGCAGTCAACTCAGGGGCATAGGCACTGAAGCTTTCTTT. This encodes CASSQLRGIGTEAFF.

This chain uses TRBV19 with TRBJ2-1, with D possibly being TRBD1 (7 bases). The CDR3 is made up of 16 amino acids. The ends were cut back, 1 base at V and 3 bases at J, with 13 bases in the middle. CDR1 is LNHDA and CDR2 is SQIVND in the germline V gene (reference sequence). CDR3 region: CASSIGGGGSYNEQFF. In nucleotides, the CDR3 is TGTGCCAGTAGTATAGGCGGAGGGGGCAGCTACAATGAGCAGTTCTTC.

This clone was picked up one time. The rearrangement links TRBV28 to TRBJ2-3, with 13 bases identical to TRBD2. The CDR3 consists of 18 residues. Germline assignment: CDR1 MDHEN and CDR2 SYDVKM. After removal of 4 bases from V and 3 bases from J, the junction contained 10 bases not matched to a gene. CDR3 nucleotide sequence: TGTGCCAGCAGTTATCTTCTACTAGCGGGAGGGAGTACAGATACGCAGTATTTT. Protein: CASSYLLLAGGSTDTQYF. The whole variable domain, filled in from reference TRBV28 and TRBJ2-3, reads DVKVTQSSRYLVKRTGEKVFLECVQDMDHENMFWYRQDPGLGLRLIYFSYDVKMKEKGDIPEGYSVSREKKERFSLILESASTNQTSMYLCASSYLLLAGGSTDTQYFGPGTRLTVL.

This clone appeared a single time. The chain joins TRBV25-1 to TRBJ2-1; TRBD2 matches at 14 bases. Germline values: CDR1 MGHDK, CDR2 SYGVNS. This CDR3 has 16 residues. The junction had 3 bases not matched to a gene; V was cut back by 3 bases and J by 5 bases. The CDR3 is CASSELGLAGDNEQFF. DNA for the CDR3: TGTGCCAGCAGTGAGCTGGGACTAGCGGGAGACAATGAGCAGTTCTTC.

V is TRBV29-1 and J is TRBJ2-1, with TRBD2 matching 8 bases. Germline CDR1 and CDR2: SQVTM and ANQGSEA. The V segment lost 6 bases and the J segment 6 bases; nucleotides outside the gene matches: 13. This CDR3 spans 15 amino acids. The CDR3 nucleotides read TGCAGCGTCGAACTGCGGGAGGCGGGGCCCAATGAGCAGTTCTTC. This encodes CSVELREAGPNEQFF.

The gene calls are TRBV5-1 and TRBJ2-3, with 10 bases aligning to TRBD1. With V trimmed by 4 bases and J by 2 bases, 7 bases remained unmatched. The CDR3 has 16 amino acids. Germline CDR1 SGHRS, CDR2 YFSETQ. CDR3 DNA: TGCGCCAGCAGCCCCCGGGACAGGGGAATCACAGATACGCAGTATTTT. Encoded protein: CASSPRDRGITDTQYF.

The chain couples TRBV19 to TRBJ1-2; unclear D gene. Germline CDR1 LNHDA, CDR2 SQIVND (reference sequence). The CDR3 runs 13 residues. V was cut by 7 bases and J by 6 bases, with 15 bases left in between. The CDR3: CASNTREYDGYTF. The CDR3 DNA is TGTGCCAGTAACACACGGGAGTACGATGGCTACACCTTC.

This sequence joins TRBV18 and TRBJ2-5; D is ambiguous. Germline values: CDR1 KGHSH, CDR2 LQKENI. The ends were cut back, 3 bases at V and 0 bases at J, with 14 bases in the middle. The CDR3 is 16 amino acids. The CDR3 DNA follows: TGTGCCAGCTCACCGACACCTGACGTCTACCAAGAGACCCAGTACTTC. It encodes CASSPTPDVYQETQYF.

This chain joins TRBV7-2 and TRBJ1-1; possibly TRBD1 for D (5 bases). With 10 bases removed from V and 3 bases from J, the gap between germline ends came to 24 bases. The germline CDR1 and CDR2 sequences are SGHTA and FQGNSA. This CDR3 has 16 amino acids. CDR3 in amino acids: CATGLGEATWDTEAFF. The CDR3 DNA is TGTGCCACCGGTCTGGGGGAGGCGACATGGGACACTGAAGCTTTCTTT.

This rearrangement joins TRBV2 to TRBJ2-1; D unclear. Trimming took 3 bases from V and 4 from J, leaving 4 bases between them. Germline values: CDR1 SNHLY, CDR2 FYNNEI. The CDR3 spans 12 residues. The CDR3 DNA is TGTGCCAGCAGTGACTCGTACAATGAGCAGTTCTTC. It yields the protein CASSDSYNEQFF.